Listed below are T cell receptor beta chains from one sample, sequenced in a study of CD8+CD57+ T cells in acquired aplastic anemia. MiXCR was run by TCRdb on the reads, yielding one entry per CDR3 protein. The sample has 150,000 to 200,000 distinct CDR3 sequences; around half are singletons. Sequenced: sorted CD4+, CD8+, or CD8+CD57+ T cells (not recorded which) from PBMCs. The receptor set was obtained from a human donor with aplastic anemia. Each CDR3 is given with its conserved first and last residue. Each record gives: clone size, J gene, D gene, V gene, CDR3 protein, CDR3 DNA. D genes are given only for firm matches. The listing skips clone size in some rows; elsewhere it reads once, few, many or a size class.

NA TRBJ2-7 NA TRBV10-3 CAISGGGSSYEQYF TGTGCCATCAGTGGTGGCGGTTCTTCCTACGAGCAGTACTTC
NA TRBJ1-2 NA TRBV7-9 CASSLVAGLSGYTF TGTGCCAGCAGCTTAGTGGCGGGTTTGTCTGGCTACACCTTC
NA TRBJ2-3 NA TRBV9 CASSAGPQVGTDTQYF TGTGCCAGCAGCGCGGGCCCCCAGGTCGGCACAGATACGCAGTATTTT
NA TRBJ2-7 NA TRBV10-3 CASRTPAHYEQYF TGTGCCAGCAGGACACCCGCCCACTACGAGCAGTACTTC
NA TRBJ2-5 NA TRBV7-2 CASSLLKEETQYF TGTGCCAGCAGCTTACTCAAGGAGGAGACCCAGTACTTC
few TRBJ1-1 NA TRBV12-3/TRBV12-4 CASGFWDLEGNTEAFF TGTGCCAGCGGTTTTTGGGACCTAGAGGGGAACACTGAAGCTTTCTTT
NA TRBJ1-5 NA TRBV20-1 CSASGTSEPQHF TGCAGTGCTAGCGGGACAAGTGAGCCCCAGCATTTT
NA TRBJ1-4 TRBD1 TRBV20-1 CSARDPQGAEKLFF TGCAGTGCTAGAGATCCGCAGGGGGCCGAAAAACTGTTTTTT
many TRBJ1-3 TRBD1 TRBV12-3/TRBV12-4 CASSRRTGSSGNTIYF TGTGCCAGCAGTCGAAGGACAGGGTCATCTGGAAACACCATATATTTT
NA TRBJ1-1 NA TRBV9 CASSGEVGTTEAFF TGTGCCAGCAGCGGGGAGGTGGGGACCACTGAAGCTTTCTTT